This record covers a single TCR beta chain. Its antigen remains unidentified. Base qualities are missing; no much larger clone stands one base away. Other DNA sequences in this specimen translate into the identical CDR3. The sample originates from a study of shared clonotypes between healthy human individuals (dated by TCRdb to the early 2020s). Some background on the complete study: The cohort included three men and a couple of women between 18 and 49 years of age. Libraries were prepared and TCR repertoires were sequenced by different laboratories using diverse techniques, in order to increase sequencing depth and limit assay-specific biases. To estimate repertoire size and how much clonotype sharing occurs between individuals, the study deeply sequenced the blood TCR repertoires of several healthy adults. Per donor, three plates each were used for CD4 naive and CD4 memory, two for CD8 naive, and one for CD8 memory. Between about 0.85 and 9.5 billion PBMCs per donor were obtained by leukapheresis.

General findings and caveats noted by the study authors: Because the study included a small number of donors, the genetic and exposure-history diversity represented was limited. Rarefaction of sorted-subset datasets indicated incomplete sequencing despite the large sequencing depth. Higher generation probabilities were observed for clonotypes shared by all four sorted-subset donors than for non-shared clonotypes. Sampling was restricted to blood, and TCR repertoires in tissues likely differ from the TCR repertoires found in blood. Larger estimated clonotype richness was generally found for naive subsets than for memory subsets. Sharing across a few donors was observed for 4.5% to 6.5% of naive CD4, over 3% of naive CD8, roughly 2.4% of memory CD4, and roughly 0.43% of memory CD8 clonotypes. Pairwise subsampling indicated that sequencing depth was expected to affect the degree of clonotype sharing among donors.

TCR CDR3 regions were amplified from genomic DNA by multiplex PCR using the deep immunoSEQ assay. Extracted genomic DNA from each cell subset was distributed evenly across all wells of several immunoSEQ 96-well plates, and each plate was treated as a replicate. Each replicate PCR for sorted subsets received roughly 200 ng genomic DNA, equal to 28,000 or so T cell genomes. Purified libraries were measured with a Qubit 3.0 fluorometer, size-checked on a Bioanalyzer 2100, and measured again with the KAPA Library Quantification kit. Every immunoSEQ 96-well plate was sequenced on a dedicated single-read 150-cycle Illumina NextSeq 550 flow cell. Per the source publication's procedure: Because the immunoSEQ output included only junctional sequences and no quality scores, the filtering could not be the same as the filtering used for full-length reads. To assign V/J genes and CDR3, sequences were annotated using PyIR, a Python wrapper for IgBLAST v1.9, with IMGT germline references. Reads were filtered out if the reads had weak V/J assignments (E-value above 1e-6), no CDR3, stop codons, out-of-frame junctions, or ambiguous translated residues. V3J clonotypes were defined by identical inferred V gene, J gene, and CDR3 amino acid sequence. The percentage overlap between two repertoires was calculated by dividing the number of shared unique clonotypes by the size of the smaller repertoire. Richness of each repertoire was evaluated using RTK rarefaction, the Chao1 estimator, and Recon v2.1 estimates of unobserved clonotypes. Generation probabilities for all TCRbeta clonotypes obtained by the gDNA method from four donors were computed using OLGA. This is the immuneACCESS table as TCRdb keeps it, with only in-frame sequences that have V and J called. A part of the clones is gone; compared with another copy, unresolved V genes explain less than half, and the rest is unexplained. The V and J calls and clone size are taken from that table; D and trimming were inferred from the DNA. For this sample there are just over 2,000,000 clones; 85% to 95% appear just once. The top ten constitute 0.1% to 0.15% of the sample.

Donors were healthy HIV-negative adults with no recently reported acute infections or vaccinations. All donors were Caucasian adults living in Nashville, Tennessee, USA. Magnetic negative selection was used to enrich CD4+ T cells, after which naive cells were positively selected on CD45RA and the negative fraction became the memory subset. After blood collection by leukapheresis, PBMCs were isolated using Ficoll-Histopaque density gradient centrifugation and then cryopreserved in the vapor phase of liquid nitrogen. Purity and quantity of every magnetically sorted T cell population were checked by analytical flow cytometry. Each sorted fraction had its genomic DNA isolated and then quantified by UV absorbance on a Nanodrop 2000c. CDR1 and CDR2 (MNHEY, SVGAGI) derive from the germline V gene. A distance of 9 bases separates the germline ends of V and J, which lose 6 bases and 1 base respectively. The CDR3 contains 13 residues, cysteine and phenylalanine counted. Here the CDR3 DNA is all that survives: 39 bases in frame from base 1.

This TCR was sampled from a man in his late teens or twenties in good health. The material sequenced was naive CD4+ T cells sorted from blood. The sample's cell subset or site label is to be understood as: CD45RA+ positively selected. The sequence links TRBV6-5 to TRBJ1-2; a tentative D match to TRBD1 spans 5 bases. The bases are TGTGCCAGCAGGCGGGGGGATAACTATGGCTACACCTTC. Its translation is CASRRGDNYGYTF.